Below are 17 T cell receptor beta chains sequenced from a single sample in a study of blood T cell repertoires in COVID-19. Sequenced by immunoSEQ multiplex PCR; TCRdb stores in-frame clones only, minus some. The sample gives 150,000 to 180,000 clones, more than 80% of which show up once; 0.55% is in the top ten. Sequencing used peripheral blood. The origin of the receptors is a man in his fifties or sixties with acute or convalescent COVID-19.

The V and J genes are TRBV5-6 and TRBJ1-1, with D hard to call. CDR3 length: 14 amino acids. Germline V CDR1 and CDR2: SGHDT, YYEEEE. Trimming cost V 0 bases and J 2 bases, with 8 bases left between them. CDR3 bases: TGTGCCAGCAGCTTGGCCGGTAGAAACACTGAAGCTTTCTTT. Translation gives CASSLAGRNTEAFF. Drawing the rest from reference TRBV5-6 and TRBJ1-1, the complete variable domain is DAGVTQSPTHLIKTRGQQVTLRCSPKSGHDTVSWYQQALGQGPQFIFQYYEEEERQRGNFPDRFSGHQFPNYSSELNVNALLLGDSALYLCASSLAGRNTEAFFGQGTRLTVV.

This chain links TRBV10-1 with TRBJ1-2; D is undetermined. The CDR3 has 10 amino acids. Germline CDR1 WNHNN, CDR2 SYGVQD (reference sequence). V was cut by 11 bases and J by 8 bases, with 12 bases left in between. The CDR3 protein is CAPCGGGYTF. The CDR3 coding sequence is TGCGCCCCGTGTGGAGGGGGCTACACCTTC.

V usage is TRBV30 and J usage is TRBJ2-7; no clear D. The CDR3 contains 12 residues. Germline lookup yields CDR1 GTSNPN and CDR2 SVGIG (reference sequence). Between the trimmed V and J ends, which lost 3 bases and 4 bases, there was a span of 10 bases. The CDR3 sequence: CAWSPSAYEQYF. In DNA form, the CDR3 reads TGTGCCTGGAGCCCCAGTGCATACGAGCAGTACTTC.

The chain joins TRBV5-1 to TRBJ1-4; D ambiguous. Trimming shortened V by 4 bases and J by 7 bases, and 17 bases separated the two germline ends. This CDR3 is 15 amino acids long. Germline V gene data show CDR1 as SGHRS and CDR2 as YFSETQ. The CDR3 loop is CASSPGNPGGEKLFF. CDR3 nucleotide sequence: TGCGCCAGCAGCCCCGGGAACCCAGGAGGTGAAAAACTGTTTTTT.

J is TRBJ2-5 and V is TRBV5-1; 14 bases are a match to TRBD2. The CDR3 runs 19 residues. The germline gives CDR1 SGHRS, CDR2 YFSETQ. J was trimmed by 6 bases and V by 0 bases; bases with no gene match: 13. CDR3: CASSLGNTGTSGSGQTQYF. DNA of the CDR3: TGCGCCAGCAGCTTGGGGAATACCGGGACTAGCGGGAGTGGGCAGACCCAGTACTTC. The full variable domain, with the rest looked up from reference TRBV5-1 and TRBJ2-5, is KAGVTQTPRYLIKTRGQQVTLSCSPISGHRSVSWYQQTPGQGLQFLFEYFSETQRNKGNFPGRFSGRQFSNSRSEMNVSTLELGDSALYLCASSLGNTGTSGSGQTQYFGPGTRLLVL.

J is TRBJ2-1 and V is TRBV3-1 (or the pseudogene TRBV3-2); TRBD1 matches at 8 bases. J was trimmed by 6 bases and V by 4 bases; bases with no gene match: 5. There are 14 residues in the CDR3. Germline loops: CDR1 LGHDT, CDR2 YNNKEL (reference sequence). CDR3 DNA sequence: TGTGCCAGCAGCCCGGGAGACAGGGGCAATGAGCAGTTCTTC. The encoded protein is CASSPGDRGNEQFF.

The CDR3 spells CASSLNSGGANEQFF. CDR3 DNA sequence: TGTGCCAGCAGCCTCAATAGCGGGGGGGCCAATGAGCAGTTCTTC. The V call is TRBV7-2, the J call TRBJ2-1; 11 bases fit TRBD2. The CDR3 length is 15 residues. Losses at the gene ends were 5 bases for V and 6 bases for J; bases not matched to a gene: 6. Germline assignment: CDR1 SGHTA and CDR2 FQGNSA.

The V and J genes are TRBV11-1 and TRBJ2-1; 13 nucleotides line up with TRBD2. CDR1 is SGHAT, CDR2 FQDESV, per germline (reference sequence). This CDR3 is 15 amino acids long. V was clipped by 1 base and J by 7 bases; unmatched bases: 1. The CDR3 here is CASSLELAGGNEQFF. For the CDR3, the DNA is TGTGCCAGCAGCTTAGAACTAGCGGGGGGGAATGAGCAGTTCTTC.

The chain employs TRBV3-1 (or the pseudogene TRBV3-2) and TRBJ2-1; D call uncertain. The V end was cut by 1 base, the J end by 10 bases, with 5 bases between. This CDR3 has 11 amino acids. Germline CDR1 LGHDT, CDR2 YNNKEL (reference sequence). The chain's CDR3 is CASSQAEEQFF. The CDR3 DNA is TGTGCCAGCAGCCAAGCAGAAGAGCAGTTCTTC.

The chain combines TRBV28 with TRBJ1-6; TRBD1 matches 7 bases. Trimming took 2 bases from V and 7 from J; bases not matched to a gene: 8. Germline lookup yields CDR1 MDHEN and CDR2 SYDVKM. The CDR3 has 16 residues. The CDR3 DNA reads as TGTGCCAGCAGTTTACATACCGGGACAGTAAATTCACCCCTCCACTTT. Residues: CASSLHTGTVNSPLHF. Looking up the rest from reference TRBV28 and TRBJ1-6 gives the full variable domain: DVKVTQSSRYLVKRTGEKVFLECVQDMDHENMFWYRQDPGLGLRLIYFSYDVKMKEKGDIPEGYSVSREKKERFSLILESASTNQTSMYLCASSLHTGTVNSPLHFGNGTRLTVT.

This chain links TRBV3-1 (or the pseudogene TRBV3-2) with TRBJ1-2; 8 positions agree with TRBD1. CDR1 LGHDT and CDR2 YNNKEL come from the germline V gene (reference sequence). The junction had 10 bases not matched to a gene; V was cut back by 3 bases and J by 7 bases. The CDR3 runs 15 residues. DNA for the CDR3: TGTGCCAGCAGCCATCGTGACAGGGGAATTAGTGGCTACACCTTC. Its translation is CASSHRDRGISGYTF.

The chain uses TRBV4-3 and TRBJ1-2; 8 positions agree with TRBD1. V lost 0 bases to trimming and J lost 8 bases; unmatched junction nucleotides: 11. CDR1 is LGHNA, CDR2 YSLEER, per germline. This CDR3 has 16 residues. In DNA, the CDR3 is TGCGCCAGCAGCCAAGATAGGACAGGGAAGCTTCTCGGCTACACCTTC. This sequence encodes CASSQDRTGKLLGYTF.

The J gene is TRBJ2-5, the V gene TRBV11-1; 7 bases map to TRBD1. CDR1 SGHAT and CDR2 FQDESV come from the germline V gene (reference sequence). This CDR3 is 14 amino acids long. V shed 5 bases and J 0 bases; nucleotides not matched to a gene: 3. This CDR3 reads CASSQGTDQETQYF. In DNA, the CDR3 is TGTGCCAGCAGCCAAGGGACAGACCAAGAGACCCAGTACTTC. The complete variable domain, with remaining parts taken from reference TRBV11-1 and TRBJ2-5, reads EAEVAQSPRYKITEKSQAVAFWCDPISGHATLYWYRQILGQGPELLVQFQDESVVDDSQLPKDRFSAERLKGVDSTLKIQPAELGDSAMYLCASSQGTDQETQYFGPGTRLLVL.

This clone was counted a few times. This chain links TRBV25-1 with TRBJ1-4; 10 nucleotides match TRBD1. V dropped 2 bases and J dropped 7; count of bases not matched to a gene: 4. Germline loops: CDR1 MGHDK, CDR2 SYGVNS. The CDR3 length is 15 residues. This CDR3 reads CASSEDRGRGEKLFF. The DNA for the CDR3 is TGTGCCAGCAGTGAAGACAGGGGGCGCGGTGAAAAACTGTTTTTT. Full variable domain (outside the CDR3, taken from reference TRBV25-1 and TRBJ1-4): EADIYQTPRYLVIGTGKKITLECSQTMGHDKMYWYQQDPGMELHLIHYSYGVNSTEKGDLSSESTVSRIRTEHFPLTLESARPSHTSQYLCASSEDRGRGEKLFFGSGTQLSVL.

V and J are TRBV9 and TRBJ2-2; D remains unclear. The V end was cut by 0 bases, the J end by 0 bases, with 6 bases between. Germline V lookup: CDR1 SGDLS, CDR2 YYNGEE. The CDR3 is 15 amino acids. The CDR3 DNA reads as TGTGCCAGCAGCGTAGACAGTTCGAACACCGGGGAGCTGTTTTTT. As protein: CASSVDSSNTGELFF.

This rearrangement joins TRBV7-9 to TRBJ1-4, with 7 bases fitting TRBD1. From germline, CDR1 is SEHNR and CDR2 FQNEAQ (reference sequence). Unmatched junction bases numbered 8, after V lost 5 bases and J lost 5 bases. The CDR3 covers 15 residues. DNA for the CDR3: TGTGCCAGCAGCCTAGGTGGGACAGCGAATGAAAAACTGTTTTTT. Amino acid sequence: CASSLGGTANEKLFF.

This chain uses TRBV7-3 with TRBJ2-2, with D perhaps matching TRBD2 (6 bases). CDR3 length: 15 amino acids. Germline CDR1 is SGHTA and CDR2 is FQGTGA. V was clipped by 5 bases and J by 3 bases, with 13 bases between them. This chain's CDR3 is CASSRAGTHTGELFF. CDR3 coding DNA: TGTGCCAGCAGCCGGGCGGGAACTCACACCGGGGAGCTGTTTTTT.